The TCR beta chain described here comes from a study of T cell repertoires in cytomegalovirus infection. Regarding the study as a whole: HLA-C-restricted CMV-specific TCR beta clonotypes were dominant in the ex vivo response.

In TCRdb, the reads were re-called with MiXCR into one record per CDR3 protein. The profile shows about 740,000 distinct CDR3 sequences, about a third of them singletons. This clonotype has a handful of counts. Its antigen is unidentified. CDR1 is SGHVS and CDR2 is FQNEAQ in the germline V gene. Trimming cost V 10 bases and J 7 bases, with 28 bases left between them. The CDR3 runs 17 residues. The chain links TRBV7-8 to TRBJ2-2; possible D gene TRBD2, 8 bases. The source of this sequence is a human donor in good health (CMV status not recorded). Some clones in this sample may be carry-over from other donors' samples. The sample taken for sequencing was PBMCs. The CDR3 coding sequence is TGTGCCAACAGGGGTATTGGTGTGCGGGGGGCCATCGGGGAGCTGTTTTTT. Protein: CANRGIGVRGAIGELFF.